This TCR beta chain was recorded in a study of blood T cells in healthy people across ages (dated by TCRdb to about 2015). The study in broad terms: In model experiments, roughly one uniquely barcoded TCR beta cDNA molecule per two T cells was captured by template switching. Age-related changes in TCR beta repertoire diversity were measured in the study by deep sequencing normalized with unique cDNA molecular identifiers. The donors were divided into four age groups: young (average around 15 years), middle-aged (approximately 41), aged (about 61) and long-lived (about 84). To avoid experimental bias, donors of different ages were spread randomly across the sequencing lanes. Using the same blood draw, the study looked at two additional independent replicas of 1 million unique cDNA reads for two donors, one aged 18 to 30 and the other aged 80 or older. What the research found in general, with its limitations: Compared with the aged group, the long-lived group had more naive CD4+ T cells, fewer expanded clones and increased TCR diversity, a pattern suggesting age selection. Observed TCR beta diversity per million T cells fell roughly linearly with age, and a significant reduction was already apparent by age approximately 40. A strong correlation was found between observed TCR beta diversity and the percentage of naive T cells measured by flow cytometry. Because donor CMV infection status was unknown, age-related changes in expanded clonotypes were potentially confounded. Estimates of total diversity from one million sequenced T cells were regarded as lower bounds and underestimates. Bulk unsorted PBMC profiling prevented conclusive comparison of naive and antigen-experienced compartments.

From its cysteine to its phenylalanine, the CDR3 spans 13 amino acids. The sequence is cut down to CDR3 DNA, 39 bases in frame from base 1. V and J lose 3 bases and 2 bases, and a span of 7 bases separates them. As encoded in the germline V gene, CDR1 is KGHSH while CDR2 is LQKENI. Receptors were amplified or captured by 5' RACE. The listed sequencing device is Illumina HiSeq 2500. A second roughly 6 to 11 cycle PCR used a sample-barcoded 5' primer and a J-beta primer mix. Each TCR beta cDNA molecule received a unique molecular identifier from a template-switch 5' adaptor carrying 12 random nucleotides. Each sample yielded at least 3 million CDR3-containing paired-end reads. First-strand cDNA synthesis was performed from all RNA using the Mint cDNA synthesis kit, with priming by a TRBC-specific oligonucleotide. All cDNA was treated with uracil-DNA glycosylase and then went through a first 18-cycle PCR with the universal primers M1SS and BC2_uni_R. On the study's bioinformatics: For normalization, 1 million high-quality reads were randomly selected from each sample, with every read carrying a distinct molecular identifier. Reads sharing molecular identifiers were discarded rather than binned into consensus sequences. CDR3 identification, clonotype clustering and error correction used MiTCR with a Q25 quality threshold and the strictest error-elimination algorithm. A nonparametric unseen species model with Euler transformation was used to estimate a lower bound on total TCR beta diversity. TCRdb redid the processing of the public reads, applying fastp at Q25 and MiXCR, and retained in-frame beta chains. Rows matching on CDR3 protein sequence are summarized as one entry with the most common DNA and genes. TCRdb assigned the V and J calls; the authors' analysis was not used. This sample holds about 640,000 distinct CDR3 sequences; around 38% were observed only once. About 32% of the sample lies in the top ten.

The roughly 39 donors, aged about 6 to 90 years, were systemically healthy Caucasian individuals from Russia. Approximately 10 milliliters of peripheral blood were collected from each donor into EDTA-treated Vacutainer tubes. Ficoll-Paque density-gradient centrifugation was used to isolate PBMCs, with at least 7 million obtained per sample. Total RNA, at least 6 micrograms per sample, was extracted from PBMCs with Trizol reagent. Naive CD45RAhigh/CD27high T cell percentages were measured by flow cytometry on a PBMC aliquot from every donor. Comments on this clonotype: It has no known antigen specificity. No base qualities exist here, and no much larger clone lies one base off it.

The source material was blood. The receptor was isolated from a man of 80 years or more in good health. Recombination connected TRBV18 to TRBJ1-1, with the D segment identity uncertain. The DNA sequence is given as TGTGCCAGCTCACCCACTTACAACACTGAAGCTTTCTTT. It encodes CASSPTYNTEAFF.